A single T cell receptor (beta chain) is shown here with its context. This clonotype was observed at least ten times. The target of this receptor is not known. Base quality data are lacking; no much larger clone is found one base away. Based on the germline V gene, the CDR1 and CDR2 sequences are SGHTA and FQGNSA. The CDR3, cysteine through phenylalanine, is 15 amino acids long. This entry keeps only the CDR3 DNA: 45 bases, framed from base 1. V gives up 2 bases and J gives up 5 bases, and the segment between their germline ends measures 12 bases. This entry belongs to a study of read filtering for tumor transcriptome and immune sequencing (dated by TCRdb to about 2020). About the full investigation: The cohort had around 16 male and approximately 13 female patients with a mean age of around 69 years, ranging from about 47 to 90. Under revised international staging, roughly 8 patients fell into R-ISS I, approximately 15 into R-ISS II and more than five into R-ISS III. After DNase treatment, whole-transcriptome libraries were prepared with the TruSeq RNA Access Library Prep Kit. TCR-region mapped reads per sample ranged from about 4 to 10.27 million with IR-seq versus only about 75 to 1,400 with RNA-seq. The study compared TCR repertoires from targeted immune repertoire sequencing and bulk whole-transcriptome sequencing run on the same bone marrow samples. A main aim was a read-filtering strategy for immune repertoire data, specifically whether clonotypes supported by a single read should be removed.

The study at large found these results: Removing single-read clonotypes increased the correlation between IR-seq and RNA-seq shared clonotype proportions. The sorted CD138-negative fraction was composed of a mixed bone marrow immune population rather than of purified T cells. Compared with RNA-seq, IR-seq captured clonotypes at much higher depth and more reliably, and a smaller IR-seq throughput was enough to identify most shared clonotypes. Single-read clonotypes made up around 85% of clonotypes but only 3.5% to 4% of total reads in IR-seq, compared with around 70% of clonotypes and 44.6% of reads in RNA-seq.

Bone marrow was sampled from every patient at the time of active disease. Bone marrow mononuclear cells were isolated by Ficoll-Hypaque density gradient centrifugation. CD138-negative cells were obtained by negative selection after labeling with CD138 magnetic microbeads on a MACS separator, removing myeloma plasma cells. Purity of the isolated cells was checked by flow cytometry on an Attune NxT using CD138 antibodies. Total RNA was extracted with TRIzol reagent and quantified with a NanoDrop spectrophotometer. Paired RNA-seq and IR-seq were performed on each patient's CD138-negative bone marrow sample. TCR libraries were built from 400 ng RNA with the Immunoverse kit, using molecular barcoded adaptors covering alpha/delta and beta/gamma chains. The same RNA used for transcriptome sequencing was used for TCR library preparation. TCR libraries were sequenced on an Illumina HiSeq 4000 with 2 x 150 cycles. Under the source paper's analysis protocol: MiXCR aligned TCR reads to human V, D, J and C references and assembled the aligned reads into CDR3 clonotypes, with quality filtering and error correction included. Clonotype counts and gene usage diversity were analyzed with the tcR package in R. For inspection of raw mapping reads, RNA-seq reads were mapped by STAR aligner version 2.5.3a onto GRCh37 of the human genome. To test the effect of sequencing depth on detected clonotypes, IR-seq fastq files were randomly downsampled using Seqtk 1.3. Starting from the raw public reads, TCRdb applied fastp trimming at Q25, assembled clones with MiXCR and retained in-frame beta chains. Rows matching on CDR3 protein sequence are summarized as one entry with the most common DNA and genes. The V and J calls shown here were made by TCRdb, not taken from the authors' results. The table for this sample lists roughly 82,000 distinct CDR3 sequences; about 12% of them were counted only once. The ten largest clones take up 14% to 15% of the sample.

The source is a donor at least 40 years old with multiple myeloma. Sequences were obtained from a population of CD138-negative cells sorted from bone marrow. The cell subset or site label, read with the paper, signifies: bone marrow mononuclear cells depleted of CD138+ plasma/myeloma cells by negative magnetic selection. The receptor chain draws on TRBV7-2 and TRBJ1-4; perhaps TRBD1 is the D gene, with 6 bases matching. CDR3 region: CASSLTPTGNEKLFF. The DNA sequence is TGTGCCAGCAGCTTAACCCCGACAGGCAATGAAAAACTGTTTTTT.